The 10 T cell receptor beta chains given below trace back to one sample, sequenced in a study of blood T cell dynamics during melanoma immunotherapy. The table came from immunoSEQ multiplex PCR; TCRdb's copy has only in-frame clones and leaves some out. The sample lists fewer than 25,000 clones; around nine tenths were seen once. Time point here: pre-treatment baseline. This sample comprised blood, obtained from a patient treated with checkpoint blockade. These receptors came from a human donor with melanoma.

The rearrangement links TRBV29-1 to TRBJ2-1; TRBD2 is a possible D gene (6 bases). The germline V gene encodes CDR1 SQVTM and CDR2 ANQGSEA. Trimming removed 7 bases at V and 0 bases at J, with 10 bases between. The CDR3 covers 13 residues. The CDR3 sequence is CSGAGHSYNEQFF. The CDR3 region has the DNA TGCAGCGGAGCGGGCCACTCCTACAATGAGCAGTTCTTC.

CDR3 DNA sequence: TGTGCCAGCAGCCGCCAGGGACAGGGAGCGCACACTGAAGCTTTCTTT. As protein: CASSRQGQGAHTEAFF. This chain connects TRBV11-3 to TRBJ1-1; TRBD1 aligns across 9 bases. CDR1 SGHNT and CDR2 YENEEA come from the germline V gene. The CDR3 totals 16 residues. After removal of 5 bases from V and 3 bases from J, the junction contained 10 bases not matched to a gene.

This clone was detected only a few times. V gene TRBV28 combines with J gene TRBJ1-1; 9 bases fit TRBD1. Looked up from germline, CDR1 is MDHEN and CDR2 is SYDVKM. The CDR3 is 15 amino acids. With V trimmed by 5 bases and J by 2 bases, 6 bases remained unmatched. The CDR3 spells CASSPRGQGNTEAFF. DNA for the CDR3: TGTGCCAGCAGTCCCCGGGGACAGGGTAACACTGAAGCTTTCTTT.

The chain uses TRBV5-1 and TRBJ1-6; D is perhaps TRBD1 (6 bases). The V gene lost 4 bases and the J gene lost 10 bases, with 18 bases spanning the gap. Germline CDR1 reads SGHRS; CDR2 reads YFSETQ. This CDR3 spans 15 amino acids. The CDR3 DNA is TGCGCCAGCAGCCCCGACAGGACGGGAGCATCACCCCTCCACTTT. Protein sequence: CASSPDRTGASPLHF. The variable domain in full, completed from reference TRBV5-1 and TRBJ1-6, reads KAGVTQTPRYLIKTRGQQVTLSCSPISGHRSVSWYQQTPGQGLQFLFEYFSETQRNKGNFPGRFSGRQFSNSRSEMNVSTLELGDSALYLCASSPDRTGASPLHFGNGTRLTVT.

The gene calls are TRBV18 and TRBJ2-2; D remains unclear. The CDR3 is made up of 12 amino acids. Germline CDR1 reads KGHSH; CDR2 reads LQKENI. The germline V and J ends were trimmed by 6 bases and 6 bases, with 8 bases remaining between them. This CDR3 reads CASSRTPGELFF. The CDR3 nucleotides read TGTGCCAGCTCGCGGACCCCCGGGGAGCTGTTTTTT. The full variable domain, with the rest looked up from reference TRBV18 and TRBJ2-2, is NAGVMQNPRHLVRRRGQEARLRCSPMKGHSHVYWYRQLPEEGLKFMVYLQKENIIDESGMPKERFSAEFPKEGPSILRIQQVVRGDSAAYFCASSRTPGELFFGEGSRLTVL.

J is TRBJ1-4 and V is TRBV7-8; no reliable D call. CDR1 SGHVS and CDR2 FQNEAQ come from the germline V gene. Trimming removed 1 base from V and 0 bases from J, with 12 bases in between. This CDR3 has 17 amino acids. Written as DNA, the CDR3 is TGTGCCAGCAGCTTAGATCCAGTGAGCGCAACTAATGAAAAACTGTTTTTT. The encoded protein is CASSLDPVSATNEKLFF.

The chain links TRBV11-3 to TRBJ1-1; D is uncertain. The germline V and J ends were trimmed by 1 base and 8 bases, with 8 bases remaining between them. The germline V gene encodes CDR1 SGHNT and CDR2 YENEEA. CDR3 length equals 12 residues. Here the CDR3 DNA reads TGTGCCAGCAGCTTAGGATCCGGAGAAGCTTTCTTT. Translating gives CASSLGSGEAFF.

The gene calls are TRBV6-5 and TRBJ2-2; D possibly corresponds to TRBD2 (5 bases). V lost 3 bases, J lost 2 bases, and 10 bases lay in between. Germline V gene data show CDR1 as MNHEY and CDR2 as SVGAGI. The CDR3 has 15 residues. The CDR3 sequence: CASSYRTVNTGELFF. The CDR3 bases are TGTGCCAGCAGTTATCGGACTGTTAACACCGGGGAGCTGTTTTTT.

This clone was recorded only once. The rearrangement links TRBV9 to TRBJ1-3; D remains unclear. This CDR3 has 15 residues. Germline V gene data show CDR1 as SGDLS and CDR2 as YYNGEE. The V and J ends lost 0 bases and 0 bases respectively, with 7 bases between them. The CDR3 nucleotides read TGTGCCAGCAGCGTAGGGGATAGCTCTGGAAACACCATATATTTT. Translation: CASSVGDSSGNTIYF.

This clone was detected a few times. Germline is not matched at one junction end, which may reflect a read error. The chain joins TRBV2 to TRBJ1-6, with a possible D match to TRBD1 (5 bases). The CDR3 sequence is 11 residues long. Looked up from germline, CDR1 is SNHLY and CDR2 is FYNNEI. CDR3 loop: CASREGVALHF. CDR3 nucleotide sequence: TGTGCCAGCAGGGAAGGGGTGGCCCTCCACTTT.